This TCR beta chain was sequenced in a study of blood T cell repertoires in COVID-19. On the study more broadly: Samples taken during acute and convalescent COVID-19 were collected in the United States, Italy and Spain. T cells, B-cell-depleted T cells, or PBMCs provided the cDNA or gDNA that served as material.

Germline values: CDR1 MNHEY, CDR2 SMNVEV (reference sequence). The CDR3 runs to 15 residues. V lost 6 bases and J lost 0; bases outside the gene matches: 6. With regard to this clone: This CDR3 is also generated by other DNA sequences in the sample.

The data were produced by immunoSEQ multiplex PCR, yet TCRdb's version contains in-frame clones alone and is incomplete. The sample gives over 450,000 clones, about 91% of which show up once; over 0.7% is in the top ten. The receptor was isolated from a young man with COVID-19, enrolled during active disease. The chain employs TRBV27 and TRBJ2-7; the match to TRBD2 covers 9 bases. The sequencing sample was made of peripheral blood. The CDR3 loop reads CASSSTSGSSYEQYF. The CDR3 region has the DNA TGTGCCAGCAGCTCGACTAGCGGAAGCTCCTACGAGCAGTACTTC.